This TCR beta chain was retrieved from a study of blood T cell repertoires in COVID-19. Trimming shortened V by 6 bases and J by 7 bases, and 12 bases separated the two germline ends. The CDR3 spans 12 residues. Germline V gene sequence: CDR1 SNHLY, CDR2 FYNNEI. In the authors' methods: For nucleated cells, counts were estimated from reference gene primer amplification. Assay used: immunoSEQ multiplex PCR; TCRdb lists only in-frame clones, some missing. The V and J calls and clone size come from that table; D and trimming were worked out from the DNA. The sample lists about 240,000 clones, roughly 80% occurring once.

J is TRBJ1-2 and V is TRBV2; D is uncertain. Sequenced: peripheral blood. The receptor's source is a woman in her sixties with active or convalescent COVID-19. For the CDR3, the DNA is TGTGCCAGCAGCACTACCCGGGGTGGCTACACCTTC. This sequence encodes CASSTTRGGYTF.